This record covers a single T cell receptor (beta chain). These data originate in a study of blood T cell repertoires in COVID-19. As for the study in general: Both acute and convalescent COVID-19 samples were obtained from the United States, Italy and Spain. In each case, the material was cDNA or gDNA derived from T cells, B-cell-depleted T cells, or PBMCs.

In the original analysis: Estimation of nucleated cell counts was performed using reference gene primer amplification. Clones were read by immunoSEQ multiplex PCR, and TCRdb kept only the in-frame ones, dropping some. V, J and clone size are those of that table, while D and trimming were read from the DNA. Of about 45,000 clones detected, under 85% appear once; the ten largest clones hold 30% to 35%. J was trimmed by 9 bases and V by 6 bases; bases with no gene match: 8. The CDR3 spans 14 residues. Germline V gives CDR1 SGHNT, CDR2 YYREEE (reference sequence). V gene TRBV5-4 combines with J gene TRBJ2-1; 11 bases are shared with TRBD2. This TCR derives from an elderly woman with acute or convalescent COVID-19. Sequenced: peripheral blood. CDR3 bases: TGTGCCAGCATGCTCCTAGCGGGAGGTGGTGAGCAGTTCTTC. Protein: CASMLLAGGGEQFF.